A single sample gave rise to the 21 T cell receptor beta chains below, sequenced in a study of CD8 T cells in ankylosing spondylitis. TCRdb analysed the 5' RACE reads with MiXCR anew, one entry per CDR3 protein. The repertoire holds 300,000 to 400,000 distinct CDR3 sequences, with 20% to 25% as singletons. Source material: blood, either unsorted or a sorted T cell fraction (not recorded which). These receptors were taken from a male donor with ankylosing spondylitis or in good health (not recorded which).

The V gene is TRBV15, the J gene TRBJ2-6, with TRBD1 as a possible D gene (5 bases). The CDR3 runs 15 residues. Germline assignment: CDR1 LNHNV and CDR2 YYDKDF (reference sequence). The ends were cut back, 3 bases at V and 1 base at J, with 7 bases in the middle. The CDR3 nucleotides are TGTGCCACCAGCAGCAGGGTGTCTGGGGCCAACGTCCTGACTTTC. Protein sequence: CATSSRVSGANVLTF.

This clonotype has just a few counts. The chain is built from TRBV29-1 and TRBJ2-1; no definite D call. The V and J ends lost 6 bases and 0 bases respectively, with 15 bases between them. CDR3 length: 15 amino acids. Germline V gene sequence: CDR1 SQVTM, CDR2 ANQGSEA. CDR3 loop: CSVEQGYSSYNEQFF. In DNA, the CDR3 is TGCAGCGTAGAACAAGGGTATAGCTCCTACAATGAGCAGTTCTTC.

This chain connects TRBV20-1 to TRBJ2-1, with D possibly matching TRBD2 (7 bases). This CDR3 comprises 17 residues. Germline lookup yields CDR1 DFQATT and CDR2 SNEGSKA (reference sequence). V was trimmed by 4 bases and J by 2 bases, leaving 21 bases between them. The CDR3 protein is CSATPTVGGATYNEQFF. For the CDR3, the DNA is TGCAGTGCTACCCCCACCGTTGGGGGGGCAACCTACAATGAGCAGTTCTTC.

This clonotype has only a few counts. The CDR3 reads CASSTVDRSYEQYF. The CDR3 coding sequence is TGTGCCAGCAGCACCGTGGACAGGAGCTACGAGCAGTACTTC. The gene calls are TRBV7-9 and TRBJ2-7, with 7 bases that match TRBD1. Germline V gene data show CDR1 as SEHNR and CDR2 as FQNEAQ (reference sequence). This CDR3 region has 14 residues. V lost 5 bases to trimming and J lost 3 bases; unmatched junction nucleotides: 7.

The V and J genes are TRBV6-4 and TRBJ2-3; TRBD1 matches at 12 bases. Germline V gene lookup returns CDR1 MRHNA and CDR2 SNTAGT. The CDR3 is 15 amino acids. The V segment lost 2 bases and the J segment 4 bases; nucleotides outside the gene matches: 1. CDR3 DNA: TGTGCCAGCAGTGACGGGACAGGGGGCCCAGATACGCAGTATTTT. Translating gives CASSDGTGGPDTQYF.

The chain joins TRBV6-1 to TRBJ2-6, with TRBD1 matching 7 bases. CDR1 and CDR2 from the germline V gene are MNHNS and SASEGT. The trim removed 9 bases at V and 4 bases at J, leaving 9 bases unmatched. The CDR3 totals 15 residues. This CDR3 is CASSRTGDGANVLTF. CDR3 DNA sequence: TGTGCCAGTTCAAGAACAGGGGACGGGGCCAACGTCCTGACTTTC.

This clonotype showed up just a few times. The chain uses TRBV20-1 and TRBJ2-1; weak D call: TRBD1 (6 bases). Trimming shortened V by 6 bases and J by 2 bases, and 20 bases separated the two germline ends. CDR3 length: 16 residues. Germline CDR1 DFQATT, CDR2 SNEGSKA (reference sequence). The CDR3 sequence: CSARGRGIPTYNEQFF. The CDR3 nucleotides are TGCAGTGCGAGGGGCAGGGGAATCCCCACCTACAATGAGCAGTTCTTC.

This clonotype was detected ten times or more. The rearrangement joins TRBV12-3 or TRBV12-4 to TRBJ2-3; a weak D match, TRBD1 (5 bases). CDR3 size: 13 residues. Trimming left V 3 bases short and J 2 bases short, with 6 bases between. The CDR3 region is CASSLDNTDTQYF. Here the CDR3 DNA reads TGTGCCAGCAGTTTGGACAACACAGATACGCAGTATTTT.

This clonotype turned up a few times. The chain is built from TRBV7-9 and TRBJ2-5; D unclear. Germline CDR1 reads SEHNR; CDR2 reads FQNEAQ (reference sequence). Trimming took off 8 bases at V and 0 bases at J, with 10 bases between the two ends. The CDR3 extends over 13 amino acids. In DNA form, the CDR3 reads TGTGCCAGCGGTGCGGCCTACCAAGAGACCCAGTACTTC. This sequence encodes CASGAAYQETQYF.

This clonotype was detected only a few times. The V gene is TRBV6-1, the J gene TRBJ2-1; D may be TRBD1 (5 bases). Per germline, CDR1 MNHNS and CDR2 SASEGT. V was trimmed by 0 bases and J by 1 base, leaving 7 bases between them. The CDR3 length is 15 residues. The CDR3 loop is CASSEAQGSYNEQFF. CDR3 DNA: TGTGCCAGCAGTGAAGCGCAGGGTTCCTACAATGAGCAGTTCTTC.

The chain joins TRBV12-3 or TRBV12-4 to TRBJ1-2; D may be TRBD1 (5 bases). V lost 2 bases to trimming and J lost 4 bases, with 8 bases between them. This CDR3 is built from 13 residues. The CDR3 reads CASSLQGPYGYTF. The CDR3 DNA reads as TGTGCCAGCAGTTTACAGGGACCCTATGGCTACACCTTC.

This clonotype was detected a few times. The gene calls are TRBV12-3 or TRBV12-4 and TRBJ2-7; tentatively, D is TRBD2 (6 bases). The CDR3 runs 14 residues. Trimming removed 5 bases at V and 1 base at J, with 12 bases between. The CDR3 loop is CASSIPGLSYEQYF. As DNA, the CDR3 is TGTGCCAGCAGTATCCCGGGACTGTCCTACGAGCAGTACTTC.

The J gene is TRBJ2-7, the V gene TRBV28; the D gene is possibly TRBD1 (6 bases). Trimming took off 4 bases at V and 2 bases at J, with 21 bases between the two ends. This CDR3 is 17 amino acids long. Germline CDR1 and CDR2: MDHEN and SYDVKM. The CDR3 bases are TGTGCCAGCAGTTCCGCGTGGGACACCCCTGGGCCCTACGAGCAGTACTTC. It specifies CASSSAWDTPGPYEQYF.

This clonotype was seen more than once but under ten times. This sequence joins TRBV20-1 and TRBJ2-7; D is uncertain. CDR1 is DFQATT and CDR2 is SNEGSKA in the germline V gene (reference sequence). V lost 0 bases to trimming and J lost 4 bases, with 13 bases between them. The CDR3 consists of 14 residues. The CDR3 reads CSARDLGLGYEQYF. The CDR3 nucleotides read TGCAGTGCTAGAGATCTGGGTCTGGGGTACGAGCAGTACTTC.

This clonotype was found a few times. Sequence at one end of the junction differs from germline and may be a read error. V usage is TRBV7-7 and J usage is TRBJ2-1; the match to TRBD2 covers 11 bases. Per the germline V gene, CDR1 is SSHAT and CDR2 is FNYEAQ (reference sequence). The CDR3 covers 15 residues. This CDR3 reads CASSLAGGTGNEQFF. The CDR3 DNA is TGTGCTAGCAGCTTAGCGGGGGGGACGGGCAATGAGCAGTTCTTC.

In its sample, this clonotype was seen a few times. The rearrangement uses TRBV4-2 and TRBJ2-1; D gene ambiguous. CDR3 length equals 12 residues. Trimming took 2 bases from V and 8 from J, leaving 7 bases between them. The germline V gene encodes CDR1 LGHNA and CDR2 YNFKEQ. The CDR3 DNA reads as TGTGCCAGCAGCCAAAGGTCCGATGAGCAGTTCTTC. Translated: CASSQRSDEQFF.

The chain has TRBV11-2 and TRBJ1-1; TRBD1 is a possible D gene (5 bases). Trimming shortened V by 1 base and J by 3 bases, and 6 bases separated the two germline ends. CDR1 and CDR2 from the germline V gene are SGHAT and FQNNGV. The CDR3 length is 13 residues. The CDR3 coding sequence is TGTGCCAGCAGCTTAGCAGGGCACACTGAAGCTTTCTTT. It codes for CASSLAGHTEAFF. Full variable domain (outside the CDR3, taken from reference TRBV11-2 and TRBJ1-1): EAGVAQSPRYKIIEKRQSVAFWCNPISGHATLYWYQQILGQGPKLLIQFQNNGVVDDSQLPKDRFSAERLKGVDSTLKIQPAKLEDSAVYLCASSLAGHTEAFFGQGTRLTVV.

This clonotype turned up a few times. A junction boundary mismatches the germline segment, possibly from a read error. The chain is built from TRBV12-3 or TRBV12-4 and TRBJ2-1; D possibly uses TRBD1 or TRBD2 (5 bases each). This CDR3 contains 12 residues. CDR3 region: CASSFSGTHQSF. For the CDR3, the DNA is TGTGCCAGCAGTTTCTCCGGGACCCACCAGTCCTTC.

The V call is TRBV5-5, the J call TRBJ2-5; D may be TRBD2 (7 bases). The V gene's germline CDR1 is SGHKS and CDR2 YYEKEE (reference sequence). The V and J ends lost 2 bases and 3 bases respectively, with 20 bases between them. The CDR3 is 17 amino acids. The CDR3 sequence is CASSFRGGGEAEETQYF. For the CDR3, the DNA is TGTGCCAGCAGCTTTCGAGGGGGGGGAGAGGCCGAAGAGACCCAGTACTTC.

This clonotype was picked up a small number of times. The chain's CDR3 is CSVDSGGDTEAFF. In DNA, the CDR3 is TGCAGCGTTGACTCGGGGGGGGATACTGAAGCTTTCTTT. This chain joins TRBV29-1 and TRBJ1-1; a possible D gene is TRBD1 (5 bases). This CDR3 contains 13 residues. The V and J ends lost 3 bases and 5 bases respectively, with 13 bases between them. Germline values: CDR1 SQVTM, CDR2 ANQGSEA.

J is TRBJ2-7 and V is TRBV7-9; D unclear. Between the trimmed V and J ends, which lost 8 bases and 6 bases, there was a span of 2 bases. This CDR3 has 8 residues. Germline values: CDR1 SEHNR, CDR2 FQNEAQ (reference sequence). CDR3 loop: CASPEQYF. In DNA, the CDR3 is TGTGCCAGCCCCGAGCAGTACTTC.